This T cell receptor beta chain stems from a study of cytomegalovirus exposure and HLA in healthy donors. As to this clone: This sample also contains other DNA sequences that code for the same CDR3.

The PCR made use of 60 Vbeta and 13 Jbeta primers. Clones were read by immunoSEQ multiplex PCR, and TCRdb kept only the in-frame ones, dropping some. The sample contains 60,000 to 70,000 clones, more than 60% of which appear only once. The V segment lost 1 base and the J segment 5 bases; nucleotides outside the gene matches: 0. The germline V gene encodes CDR1 SGHTA and CDR2 FQGNSA. The CDR3 spans 13 residues. The source is a male donor in good health and CMV-seropositive. The rearrangement links TRBV7-2 to TRBJ2-5; 8 bases fit TRBD1. The sequenced sample was PBMCs. The CDR3, as DNA: TGTGCCAGCAGCTTAGGACAGGGGGAGACCCAGTACTTC. It specifies CASSLGQGETQYF.